This T cell receptor beta chain was obtained from a study of memory CD4+ T cells and cytomegalovirus serostatus. The overall study: Healthy Belgian adult donors included roughly ten CMV-positive and 20 to 30 CMV-negative people.

Details on this clone: The antigen is unknown.

V dropped 0 bases and J dropped 5 bases, with 13 bases sitting between them. Germline CDR1 reads SGHTS; CDR2 reads YDEGEE. The CDR3 has 15 residues. The study, taken as a whole, reports: A US-trained random forest predicted CMV serostatus with median AUC around 0.93.

Single viable CD3+CD4+CD8-CD45RO+ cells were sorted as the memory CD4+ T cells. Clones were read by immunoSEQ multiplex PCR, and TCRdb kept only the in-frame ones, dropping some. Among 55,000 to 65,000 clones listed, about 80% were seen once. J is TRBJ2-3 and V is TRBV5-8; D gene uncertain. The origin of this receptor is an adult in good health and CMV-seronegative. Source material: memory CD4+ T cells from blood. Written as DNA, the CDR3 is TGTGCCAGCAGCTTGGCGGGCCTTCCCGGAGATACGCAGTATTTT. Translation: CASSLAGLPGDTQYF.